The source of this T cell receptor beta chain is a study of identical twins. Study findings and constraints: With beta out-of-frame sequences, excess sharing by twins was weaker. The models systematically underestimated how much out-of-frame TCR alpha was shared in monozygotic twins. Beta clonotypes that were abundant in cord blood contained fewer insertions, a pattern absent from memory repertoires.

This clonotype turned up a few times. The antigen remains undetermined. The CDR3 loop spans 14 amino acids. Germline V gene data show CDR1 as LNHDA and CDR2 as SQIVND (reference sequence). V lost 10 bases, J lost 4 bases, and 10 bases stayed unmatched. TCRdb analysed the 5' RACE reads with MiXCR anew, one entry per CDR3 protein. The data contain 450,000 to 650,000 distinct CDR3 sequences, more than 9% of them seen just once; the ten biggest clones take up around 3.2%. Healthy Caucasian donors formed the entire cohort. These sequences were also reported in another study, on yellow fever vaccine responses in identical twins.

This chain joins TRBV19 and TRBJ2-1; TRBD1 matches at 7 bases. The source of this sequence is a woman in her late teens or twenties in good health. Input material: PBMCs. The CDR3 here is CATHEGADYNEQFF. The CDR3 DNA reads TGTGCCACCCACGAGGGGGCGGATTACAATGAGCAGTTCTTC.